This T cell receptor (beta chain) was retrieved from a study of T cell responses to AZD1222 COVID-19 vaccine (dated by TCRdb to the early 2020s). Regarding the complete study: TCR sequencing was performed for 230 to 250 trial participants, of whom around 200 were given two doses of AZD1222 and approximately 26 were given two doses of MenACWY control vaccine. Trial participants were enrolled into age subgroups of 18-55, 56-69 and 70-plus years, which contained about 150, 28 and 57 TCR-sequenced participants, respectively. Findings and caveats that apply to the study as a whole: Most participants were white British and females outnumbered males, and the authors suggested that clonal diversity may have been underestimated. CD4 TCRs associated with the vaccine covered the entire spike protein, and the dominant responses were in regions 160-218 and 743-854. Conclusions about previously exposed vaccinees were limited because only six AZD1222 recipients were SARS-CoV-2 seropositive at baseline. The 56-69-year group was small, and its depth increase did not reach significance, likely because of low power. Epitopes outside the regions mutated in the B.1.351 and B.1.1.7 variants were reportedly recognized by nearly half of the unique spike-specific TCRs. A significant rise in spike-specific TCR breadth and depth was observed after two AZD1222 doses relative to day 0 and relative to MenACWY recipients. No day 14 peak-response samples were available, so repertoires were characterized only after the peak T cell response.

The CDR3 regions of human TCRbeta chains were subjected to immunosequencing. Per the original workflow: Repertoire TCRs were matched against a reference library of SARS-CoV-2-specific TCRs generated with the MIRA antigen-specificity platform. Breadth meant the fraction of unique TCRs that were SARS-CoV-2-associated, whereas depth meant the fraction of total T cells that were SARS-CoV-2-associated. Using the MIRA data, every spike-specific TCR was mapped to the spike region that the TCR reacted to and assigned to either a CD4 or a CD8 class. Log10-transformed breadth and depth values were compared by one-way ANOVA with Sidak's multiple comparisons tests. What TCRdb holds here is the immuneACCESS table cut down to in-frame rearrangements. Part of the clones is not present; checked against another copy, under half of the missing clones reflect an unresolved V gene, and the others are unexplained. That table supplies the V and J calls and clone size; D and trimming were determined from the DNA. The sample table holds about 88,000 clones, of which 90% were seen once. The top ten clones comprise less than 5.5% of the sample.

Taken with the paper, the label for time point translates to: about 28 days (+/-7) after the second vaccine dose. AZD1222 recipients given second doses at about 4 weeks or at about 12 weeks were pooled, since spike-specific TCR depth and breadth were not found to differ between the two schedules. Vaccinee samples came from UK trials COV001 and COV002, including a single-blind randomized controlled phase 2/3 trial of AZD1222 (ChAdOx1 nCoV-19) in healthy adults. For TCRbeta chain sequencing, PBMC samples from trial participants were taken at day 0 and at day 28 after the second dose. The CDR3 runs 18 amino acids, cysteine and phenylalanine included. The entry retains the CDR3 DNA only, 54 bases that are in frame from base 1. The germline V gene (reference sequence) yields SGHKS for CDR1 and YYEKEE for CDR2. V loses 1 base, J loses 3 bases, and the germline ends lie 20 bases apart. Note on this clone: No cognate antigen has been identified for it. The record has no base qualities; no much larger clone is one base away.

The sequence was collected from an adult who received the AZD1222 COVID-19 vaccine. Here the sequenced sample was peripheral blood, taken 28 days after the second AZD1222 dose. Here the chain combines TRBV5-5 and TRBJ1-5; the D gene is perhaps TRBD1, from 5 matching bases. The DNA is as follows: TGTGCCAGCAGCTTGAACGGGGACTTAAAAGGACTCAATCAGCCCCAGCATTTT. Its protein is CASSLNGDLKGLNQPQHF.